The 7 T cell receptor beta chains reported below all come from one sample, sequenced in a study of blood T cells in healthy people across ages (dated by TCRdb to 2015 to 2017). Library generation was performed with 5' RACE. For sequencing, an Illumina HiSeq 2500 was employed. A second PCR of roughly 7 to 11 cycles was performed with a sample-barcoded 5' primer and a J-beta primer mix. TCRdb redid the processing of the public reads, applying fastp at Q25 and MiXCR, and retained in-frame beta chains. Identical CDR3 proteins give one entry, which carries the most common genes and DNA. For this sample there are about 640,000 distinct CDR3 sequences; roughly 53% appear just once. More than 35% of the sample goes to the ten largest clones. Sequenced input: blood. Receptor source: a man in his sixties in good health.

To note about this clonotype: The junction departs from germline at one end; a sequencing error may be responsible. The CDR3 is CASSLSEGAVYGYTF. CDR3 in DNA: TGTGCCAGCAGTTTATCCGAGGGGGCAGTCTATGGTTACACCTTC. This chain uses TRBV12-3 or TRBV12-4 with TRBJ1-2, with 7 bases fitting TRBD1. The CDR3 runs 15 residues.

This clonotype was counted a few times. The chain recombines TRBV4-2 with TRBJ2-7, with a weak D call TRBD2 (6 bases). The CDR3 contains 15 residues. CDR1 and CDR2 from the germline V gene are LGHNA and YNFKEQ. Between the trimmed V and J ends, which lost 4 bases and 6 bases, there was a span of 19 bases. CDR3 DNA sequence: TGTGCCAGCAGCCCCTATCTGCAGGGACTCGGCGAGCAGTACTTC. Its translation: CASSPYLQGLGEQYF.

This chain uses TRBV2 with TRBJ2-1; TRBD1 aligns across 10 bases. J lost 2 bases, V lost 4 bases, and 2 bases had no gene match. Germline CDR1 SNHLY, CDR2 FYNNEI. The CDR3 consists of 15 residues. The CDR3 coding sequence is TGTGCCAGCAGTGTTGGACAGGGGGCCTACAATGAGCAGTTCTTC. Translated: CASSVGQGAYNEQFF.

This clonotype came up once. J is TRBJ2-5 and V is TRBV4-1, with D perhaps TRBD2 (5 bases). The last part of the DNA fits TRBJ2-7 better; the J call may be wrong. Germline CDR1 is MGHRA and CDR2 is YSYEKL. The CDR3 runs to 13 residues. The CDR3 sequence is CASSQEREYEQYF. The DNA for the CDR3 is TGCGCCAGCAGCCAAGAGAGGGAATACGAGCAGTACTTC.

V gene TRBV2 combines with J gene TRBJ2-4, with TRBD2 matching over 12 bases. Germline V gene sequence: CDR1 SNHLY, CDR2 FYNNEI. With 6 bases clipped from V and 13 bases from J, the junction kept 10 bases outside the gene matches. This CDR3 spans 14 amino acids. The CDR3: CASRTRLAGEEQYF. The CDR3 nucleotides read TGTGCCAGCAGAACTAGACTAGCGGGGGAAGAGCAGTACTTC. The variable domain in full, with the rest retrieved from reference TRBV2 and TRBJ2-4, is EPEVTQTPSHQVTQMGQEVILRCVPISNHLYFYWYRQILGQKVEFLVSFYNNEISEKSEIFDDQFSVERPDGSNFTLKIRSTKLEDSAMYFCASRTRLAGEEQYFGAGTRLSVL.

The chain has TRBV2 and TRBJ2-1; unclear D gene. Trimming took off 5 bases at V and 7 bases at J, with 12 bases between the two ends. The CDR3 spans 13 residues. Germline loops: CDR1 SNHLY, CDR2 FYNNEI. CDR3 amino acids: CASSSQYPNEQFF. The CDR3 DNA follows: TGTGCCAGCAGTTCCCAATATCCGAATGAGCAGTTCTTC.

The rearrangement joins TRBV12-3 or TRBV12-4 to TRBJ2-6, with D perhaps matching TRBD1 or TRBD2 (5 bases each). Trimming cost V 3 bases and J 1 base, with 16 bases left between them. This CDR3 comprises 18 residues. CDR3 nucleotides: TGTGCCAGCAGTTTGGAGGCAGGGACGAGGTCTGGGGCCAACGTCCTGACTTTC. Translating it yields CASSLEAGTRSGANVLTF.